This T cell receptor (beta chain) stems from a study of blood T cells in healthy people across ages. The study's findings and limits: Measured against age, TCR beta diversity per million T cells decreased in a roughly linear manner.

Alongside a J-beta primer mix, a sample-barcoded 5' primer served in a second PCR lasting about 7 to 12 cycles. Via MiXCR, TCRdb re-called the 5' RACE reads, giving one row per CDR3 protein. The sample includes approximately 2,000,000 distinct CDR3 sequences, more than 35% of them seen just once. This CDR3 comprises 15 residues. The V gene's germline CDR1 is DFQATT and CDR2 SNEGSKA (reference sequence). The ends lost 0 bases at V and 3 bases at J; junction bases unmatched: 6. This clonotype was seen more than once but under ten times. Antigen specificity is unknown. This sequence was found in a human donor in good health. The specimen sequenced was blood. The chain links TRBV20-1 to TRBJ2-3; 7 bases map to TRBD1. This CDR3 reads CSARDRNRGTDTQYF. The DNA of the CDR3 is TGCAGTGCTAGAGATCGAAACAGGGGTACAGATACGCAGTATTTT.